This TCR beta chain was found in a study of T cells in Graves' hyperthyroidism and ophthalmopathy. This clonotype was found a few times. Its antigen is currently unknown. The CDR3 regions of TCR beta were amplified from RNA transcripts. Primed by the HTBI set, a first-round RT-PCR was run on the TCR CDR3. TCRdb re-derived calls from the multiplex PCR reads in MiXCR, one entry per CDR3 protein. The table lists nearly 600,000 distinct CDR3 sequences, 11% to 15% of them singletons, with roughly 5.7% in the top ten. CDR3 size: 16 residues. With 2 bases clipped from V and 2 bases from J, the junction kept 8 bases outside the gene matches. The V gene's germline CDR1 is LGHNA and CDR2 YNFKEQ. Patients were excluded for uncontrolled infection, other autoimmune disease, pregnancy or lactation. Thyroid ultrasound, orbital computed tomography, clinical symptoms, and serum thyroxine and TRAb underpinned diagnoses.

The study's findings and limits: A 13 V-J model separated ophthalmopathy from stable hyperthyroidism.

This chain joins TRBV4-2 and TRBJ2-7, with 8 bases aligning to TRBD2. The clonotype comes from a woman aged 25-40 years with Graves' hyperthyroidism that later progressed to Graves' ophthalmopathy. The sample taken for sequencing was blood. The CDR3 region has the DNA TGTGCCAGCAGCCAAAGTACTAGCGGCCACACCTACGAGCAGTACTTC. Residues: CASSQSTSGHTYEQYF.